This TCR beta chain was recorded in a study of T cell repertoires in cytomegalovirus infection. Overall study: Matching HLA type, along with CMV infection, was indicated by public TCR beta signatures.

A single record per CDR3 protein comes from TCRdb applying MiXCR to the reads. The sample yields fewer than 250,000 distinct CDR3 sequences, 22% seen once. V was trimmed by 6 bases and J by 5 bases, leaving 16 bases between them. This CDR3 has 14 amino acids. At least ten counts were recorded for this clonotype. Its antigen is not known. Overall study findings and caveats: The study found HLA-C-restricted CMV-specific TCR beta clonotypes dominating the ex vivo response.

The clonotype originates from a human donor in good health (CMV status not recorded). Some clones in this sample may be carry-over from other donors' samples. The material sequenced was CD8+ T cells from PBMCs. The gene calls are TRBV12-3 or TRBV12-4 and TRBJ2-5; D gene uncertain. CDR3 DNA sequence: TGTGCCAGCAGAGTCGGCCGCGCGGAGGAGACCCAGTACTTC. Residues: CASRVGRAEETQYF.